Below, 14 T cell receptor beta chains from the same sample are listed, as sequenced in a study of cytomegalovirus exposure and HLA in healthy donors. The PCR used 60 Vbeta and 13 Jbeta primers. Here immunoSEQ multiplex PCR was the method, and the copy in TCRdb shows in-frame clones only, minus some. The sample yields approximately 200,000 clones, roughly four fifths seen once. The sequencing sample was made of PBMCs. The source of these receptors is a woman aged 18-29 years in good health and CMV-seropositive.

J is TRBJ1-1 and V is TRBV15; tentatively, D is TRBD1 (5 bases). The V gene's germline CDR1 is LNHNV and CDR2 YYDKDF (reference sequence). Trimming pared 1 base from V and 9 bases from J, leaving 15 bases between. CDR3 length: 14 residues. As DNA, the CDR3 is TGTGCCACCAGCAGAGTTGCGGGGGATCGGAAAGCTTTCTTT. Translated: CATSRVAGDRKAFF.

The V call is TRBV5-1, the J call TRBJ1-2, with no clear D. This CDR3 is 13 amino acids long. V was cut by 4 bases and J by 5 bases, with 12 bases left in between. Germline assignment: CDR1 SGHRS and CDR2 YFSETQ. The CDR3 reads CASSPRGGYGYTF. The DNA of the CDR3 is TGCGCCAGCAGCCCTCGTGGAGGGTATGGCTACACCTTC.

V and J are TRBV2 and TRBJ1-6; 9 bases agree with TRBD1. Germline V gene lookup returns CDR1 SNHLY and CDR2 FYNNEI. V lost 11 bases, J lost 1 base, and 0 bases stayed unmatched. CDR3 length equals 13 residues. CDR3 in DNA: TGTGCCGGACAGGGGTCCTATAATTCACCCCTCCACTTT. This encodes CAGQGSYNSPLHF. The whole variable domain, filled in from reference TRBV2 and TRBJ1-6, reads EPEVTQTPSHQVTQMGQEVILRCVPISNHLYFYWYRQILGQKVEFLVSFYNNEISEKSEIFDDQFSVERPDGSNFTLKIRSTKLEDSAMYFCAGQGSYNSPLHFGNGTRLTVT.

The chain uses TRBV15 and TRBJ1-5; D remains unclear. The V gene's germline CDR1 is LNHNV and CDR2 YYDKDF (reference sequence). The V and J ends lost 3 bases and 2 bases respectively, with 14 bases between them. This CDR3 region has 16 residues. The CDR3 sequence is CATSRGRGMGNQPQHF. CDR3 DNA: TGTGCCACCAGCAGGGGTCGGGGAATGGGCAATCAGCCCCAGCATTTT. Based on the CDR3 plus reference TRBV15 and TRBJ1-5, the full variable domain is DAMVIQNPRYQVTQFGKPVTLSCSQTLNHNVMYWYQQKSSQAPKLLFHYYDKDFNNEADTPDNFQSRRPNTSFCFLDIRSPGLGDTAMYLCATSRGRGMGNQPQHFGDGTRLSIL.

The chain couples TRBV19 to TRBJ1-1; 8 nucleotides align to TRBD1. Germline values: CDR1 LNHDA, CDR2 SQIVND (reference sequence). With V trimmed by 5 bases and J by 10 bases, 9 bases remained unmatched. The CDR3 loop spans 13 amino acids. The CDR3 DNA is TGTGCCAGTAGTCCCGGACAGGGCCAGCGAGCTTTCTTT. Amino acid sequence: CASSPGQGQRAFF.

This chain connects TRBV27 to TRBJ1-2; TRBD1 matches at 7 bases. Germline CDR1 MNHEY, CDR2 SMNVEV (reference sequence). J lost 4 bases, V lost 2 bases, and 1 base had no gene match. The CDR3 length is 13 residues. DNA of the CDR3: TGTGCCAGCAGTTTACAGGGGGGCTATGGCTACACCTTC. Residues: CASSLQGGYGYTF.

The rearrangement uses TRBV19 and TRBJ2-5; 7 nucleotides align to TRBD1. The DNA end lines up better with TRBJ2-7; the J call may be wrong. This CDR3 has 15 residues. Germline V gives CDR1 LNHDA, CDR2 SQIVND (reference sequence). Here the CDR3 DNA reads TGTGCCAGTAGTATGCCGGGCAGGGGGTTCTACGAGCAGTACTTC. Translated: CASSMPGRGFYEQYF.

The chain employs TRBV5-5 and TRBJ2-5, with 11 nucleotides matching TRBD2. This CDR3 contains 16 residues. Looked up from germline, CDR1 is SGHKS and CDR2 is YYEKEE (reference sequence). Losses at the gene ends were 4 bases for V and 5 bases for J; bases not matched to a gene: 10. CDR3 amino acids: CASSHGLAGGLETQYF. The CDR3 region has the DNA TGTGCCAGCAGCCACGGGTTAGCGGGGGGGCTGGAGACCCAGTACTTC.

The chain combines TRBV5-1 with TRBJ2-5; D might be TRBD1 (6 bases). The germline V gene has CDR1 SGHRS and CDR2 YFSETQ. This CDR3 is 13 amino acids long. V dropped 7 bases and J dropped 4 bases, with 14 bases sitting between them. CDR3 DNA sequence: TGCGCCAGCTCATGGGGGCAAGGAGAGACCCAGTACTTC. This gives the protein CASSWGQGETQYF.

The rearrangement joins TRBV6-5 to TRBJ1-4, with D unresolved. V was cut by 4 bases and J by 3 bases, with 12 bases left in between. CDR3 length: 15 residues. CDR1 MNHEY and CDR2 SVGAGI come from the germline V gene. The CDR3 here is CASSSVFRANEKLFF. CDR3 DNA sequence: TGTGCCAGCAGTTCCGTTTTCCGGGCTAATGAAAAACTGTTTTTT.

The chain couples TRBV6-6 to TRBJ1-3; possible D gene TRBD1, 5 bases. CDR1 is MNHNY and CDR2 is SVGAGI in the germline V gene (reference sequence). This CDR3 is 16 amino acids long. With 5 bases removed from V and 2 bases from J, the gap between germline ends came to 16 bases. As DNA, the CDR3 is TGTGCCAGCAGTAGGGACTTGGGGTTCACTGGAAACACCATATATTTT. This gives the protein CASSRDLGFTGNTIYF.

The V call is TRBV18, the J call TRBJ2-7, with a weak D call TRBD1 (5 bases). The V and J ends lost 4 bases and 2 bases respectively, with 12 bases between them. Germline V CDR1 and CDR2: KGHSH, LQKENI. This CDR3 region has 14 residues. The CDR3 sequence: CASSRATDPYEQYF. CDR3 in DNA: TGTGCCAGCTCACGTGCGACAGACCCCTACGAGCAGTACTTC.

The chain joins TRBV5-1 to TRBJ2-1, with 11 nucleotides matching TRBD1. The germline CDR1 and CDR2 sequences are SGHRS and YFSETQ. This CDR3 is built from 16 residues. The V and J ends lost 4 bases and 7 bases, in that order; junction bases with no gene match: 10. CDR3 DNA sequence: TGCGCCAGCAGCGTAACTCCGGGACAGGGGGGGAATGAGCAGTTCTTC. Translation: CASSVTPGQGGNEQFF.

The V call is TRBV21-1, the J call TRBJ2-7; the table's D call, TRBD1, was not checked against the DNA. TRBV21-1 is tagged as a pseudogene. The CDR3 loop spans 16 amino acids. CDR3 amino acids: CASSGGRDRSRREQYV. CDR3 bases: TGTGCCAGCAGCGGCGGACGTGACAGGTCACGTCGCGAGCAGTACGTC.